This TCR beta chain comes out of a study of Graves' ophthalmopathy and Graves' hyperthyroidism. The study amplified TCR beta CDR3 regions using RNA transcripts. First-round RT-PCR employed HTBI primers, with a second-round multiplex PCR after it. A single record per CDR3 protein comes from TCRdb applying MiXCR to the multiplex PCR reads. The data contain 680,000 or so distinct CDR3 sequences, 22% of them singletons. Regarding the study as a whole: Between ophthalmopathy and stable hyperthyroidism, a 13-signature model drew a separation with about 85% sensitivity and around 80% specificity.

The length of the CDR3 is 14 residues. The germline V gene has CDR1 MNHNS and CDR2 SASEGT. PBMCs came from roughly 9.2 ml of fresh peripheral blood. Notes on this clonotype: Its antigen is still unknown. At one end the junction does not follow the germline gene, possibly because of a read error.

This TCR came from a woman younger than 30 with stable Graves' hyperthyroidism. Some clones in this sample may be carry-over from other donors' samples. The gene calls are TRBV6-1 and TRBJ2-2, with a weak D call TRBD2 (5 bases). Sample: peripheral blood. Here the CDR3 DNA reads TGTGCCAGCAGGGGGTGGACCAACACCGGGGAGCTGGTTTTT. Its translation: CASRGWTNTGELVF.